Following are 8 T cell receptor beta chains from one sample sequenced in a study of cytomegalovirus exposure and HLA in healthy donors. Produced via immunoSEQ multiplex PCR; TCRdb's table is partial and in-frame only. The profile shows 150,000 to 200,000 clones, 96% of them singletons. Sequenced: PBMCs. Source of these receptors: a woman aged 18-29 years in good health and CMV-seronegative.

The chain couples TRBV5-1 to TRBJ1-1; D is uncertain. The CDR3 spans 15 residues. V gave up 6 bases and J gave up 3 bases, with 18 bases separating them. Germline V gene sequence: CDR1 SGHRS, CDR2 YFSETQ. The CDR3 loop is CASNTNYPPYTEAFF. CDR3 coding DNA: TGCGCCAGCAACACGAATTACCCTCCGTACACTGAAGCTTTCTTT.

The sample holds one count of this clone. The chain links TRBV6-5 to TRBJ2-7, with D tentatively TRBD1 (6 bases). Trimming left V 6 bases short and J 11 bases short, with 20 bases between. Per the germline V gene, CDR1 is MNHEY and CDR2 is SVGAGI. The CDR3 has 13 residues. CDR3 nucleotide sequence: TGTGCCAGCAGCGAATACAGGGTCGGAGTAGAGTACTTC. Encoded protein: CASSEYRVGVEYF.

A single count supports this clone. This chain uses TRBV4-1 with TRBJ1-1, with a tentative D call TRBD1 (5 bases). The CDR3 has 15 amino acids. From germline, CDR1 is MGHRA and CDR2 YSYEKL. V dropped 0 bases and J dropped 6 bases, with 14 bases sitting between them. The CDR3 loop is CASSQESRGLAEAFF. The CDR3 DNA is TGCGCCAGCAGCCAAGAAAGTCGGGGGTTGGCTGAAGCTTTCTTT.

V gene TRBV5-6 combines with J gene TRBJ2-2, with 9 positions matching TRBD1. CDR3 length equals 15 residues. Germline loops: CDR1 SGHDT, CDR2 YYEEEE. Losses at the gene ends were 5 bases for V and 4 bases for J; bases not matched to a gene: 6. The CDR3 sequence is CASSPGTGSTGELFF. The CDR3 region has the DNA TGTGCCAGCAGTCCCGGGACAGGGAGCACCGGGGAGCTGTTTTTT.

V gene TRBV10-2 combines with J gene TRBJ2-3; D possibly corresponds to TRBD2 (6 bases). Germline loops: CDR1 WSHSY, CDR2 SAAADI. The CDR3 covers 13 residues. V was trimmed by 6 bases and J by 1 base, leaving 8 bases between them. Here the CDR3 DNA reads TGCGCCAGCAGCGGGGGACGCACAGATACGCAGTATTTT. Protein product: CASSGGRTDTQYF.

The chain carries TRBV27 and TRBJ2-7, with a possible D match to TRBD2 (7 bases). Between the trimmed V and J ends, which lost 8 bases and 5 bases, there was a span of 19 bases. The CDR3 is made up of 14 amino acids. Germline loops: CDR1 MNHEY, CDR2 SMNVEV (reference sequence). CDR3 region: CASAVGGPTNEQYF. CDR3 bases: TGTGCCAGCGCGGTGGGGGGGCCCACCAACGAGCAGTACTTC.

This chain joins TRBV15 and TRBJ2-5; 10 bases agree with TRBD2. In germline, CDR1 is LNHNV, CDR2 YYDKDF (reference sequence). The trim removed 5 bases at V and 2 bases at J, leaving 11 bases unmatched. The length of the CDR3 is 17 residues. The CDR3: CATSARGAGGRQETQYF. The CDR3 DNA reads TGTGCCACCAGCGCGAGGGGAGCGGGGGGGCGTCAAGAGACCCAGTACTTC.

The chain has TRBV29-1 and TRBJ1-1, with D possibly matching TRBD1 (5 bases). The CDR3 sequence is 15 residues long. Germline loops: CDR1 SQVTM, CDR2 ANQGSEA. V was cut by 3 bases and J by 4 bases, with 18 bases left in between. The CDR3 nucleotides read TGCAGCGTTGACAACCACGCAGGGCGGTCCACTGAAGCTTTCTTT. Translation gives CSVDNHAGRSTEAFF.